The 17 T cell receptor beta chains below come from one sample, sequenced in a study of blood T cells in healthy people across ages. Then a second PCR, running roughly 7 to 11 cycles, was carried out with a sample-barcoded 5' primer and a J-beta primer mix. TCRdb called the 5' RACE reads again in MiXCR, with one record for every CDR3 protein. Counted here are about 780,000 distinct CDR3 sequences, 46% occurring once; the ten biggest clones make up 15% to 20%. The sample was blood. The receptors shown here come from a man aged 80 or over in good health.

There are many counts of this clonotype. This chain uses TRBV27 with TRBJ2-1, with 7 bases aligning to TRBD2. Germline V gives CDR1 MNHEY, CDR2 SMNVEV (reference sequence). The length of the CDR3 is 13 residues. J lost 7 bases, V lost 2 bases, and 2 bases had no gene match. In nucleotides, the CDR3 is TGTGCCAGCAGTTTAGTCGGGGGGAATGAGCAGTTCTTC. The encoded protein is CASSLVGGNEQFF.

The CDR3 DNA follows: TGCGCCAGCAGCTTGTTGTTAGGGGAGGGTACGCAGTATTTT. Translation gives CASSLLLGEGTQYF. The chain joins TRBV5-1 to TRBJ2-3; 7 positions match TRBD2. CDR3 size: 14 residues. Trimming removed 1 base from V and 8 bases from J; junction bases left unmatched: 7. Germline V gives CDR1 SGHRS, CDR2 YFSETQ.

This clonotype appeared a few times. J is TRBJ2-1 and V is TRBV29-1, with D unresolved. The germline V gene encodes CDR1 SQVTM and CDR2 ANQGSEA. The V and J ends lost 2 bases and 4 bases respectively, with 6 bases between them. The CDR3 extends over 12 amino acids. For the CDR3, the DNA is TGCAGCGTTGAATACGGTTACAATGAGCAGTTCTTC. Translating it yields CSVEYGYNEQFF.

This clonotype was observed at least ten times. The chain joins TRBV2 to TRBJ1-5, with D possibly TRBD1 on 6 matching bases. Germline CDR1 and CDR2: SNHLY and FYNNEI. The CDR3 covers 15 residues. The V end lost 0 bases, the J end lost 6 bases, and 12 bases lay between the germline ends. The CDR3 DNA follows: TGTGCCAGCAGTGAAGCTCGGGGGGCGGGTCAGCCCCAGCATTTT. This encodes CASSEARGAGQPQHF.

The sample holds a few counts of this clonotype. The CDR3, as DNA: TGTGCCATCAGTGAATCCTTCTTAGCGAGGGAGCAGTACTTC. This gives the protein CAISESFLAREQYF. The rearrangement uses TRBV10-3 and TRBJ2-7, with D tentatively TRBD2 (5 bases). Trimming removed 3 bases at V and 7 bases at J, with 16 bases between. The CDR3 runs to 14 residues. Germline V gives CDR1 ENHRY, CDR2 SYGVKD.

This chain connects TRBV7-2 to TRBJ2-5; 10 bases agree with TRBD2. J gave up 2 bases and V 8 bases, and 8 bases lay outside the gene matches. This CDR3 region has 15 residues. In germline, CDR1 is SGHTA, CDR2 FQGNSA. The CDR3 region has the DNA TGTGCCAGCGGGGGTTCTAGCGGGGGTCAAGAGACCCAGTACTTC. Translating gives CASGGSSGGQETQYF.

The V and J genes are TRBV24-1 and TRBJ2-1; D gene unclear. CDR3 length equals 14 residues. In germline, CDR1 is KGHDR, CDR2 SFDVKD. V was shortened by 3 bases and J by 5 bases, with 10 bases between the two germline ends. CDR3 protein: CATSDGNPNNEQFF. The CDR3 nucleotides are TGTGCCACCAGTGATGGTAACCCGAACAATGAGCAGTTCTTC.

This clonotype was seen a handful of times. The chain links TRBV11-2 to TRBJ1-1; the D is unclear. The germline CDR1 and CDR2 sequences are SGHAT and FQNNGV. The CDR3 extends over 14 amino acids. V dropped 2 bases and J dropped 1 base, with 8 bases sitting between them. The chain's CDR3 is CASSLLIPNTEAFF. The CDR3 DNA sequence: TGTGCCAGCAGCTTACTGATCCCGAACACTGAAGCTTTCTTT.

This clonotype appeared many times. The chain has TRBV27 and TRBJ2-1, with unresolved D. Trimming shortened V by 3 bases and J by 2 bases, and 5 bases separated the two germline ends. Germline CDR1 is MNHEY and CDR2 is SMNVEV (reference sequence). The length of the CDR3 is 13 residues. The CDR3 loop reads CASSFSTYNEQFF. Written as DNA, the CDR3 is TGTGCCAGCAGTTTCAGCACCTACAATGAGCAGTTCTTC.

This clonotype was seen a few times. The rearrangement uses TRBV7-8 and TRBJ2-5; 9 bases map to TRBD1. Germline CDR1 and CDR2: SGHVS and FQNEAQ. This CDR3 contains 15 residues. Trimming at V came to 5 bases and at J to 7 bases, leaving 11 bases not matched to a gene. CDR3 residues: CASSPRTGDSGTQYF. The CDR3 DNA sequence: TGTGCCAGCAGCCCCCGGACAGGGGACTCAGGGACCCAGTACTTC. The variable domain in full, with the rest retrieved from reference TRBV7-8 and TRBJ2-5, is GAGVSQSPRYKVAKRGQDVALRCDPISGHVSLFWYQQALGQGPEFLTYFQNEAQLDKSGLPSDRFFAERPEGSVSTLKIQRTQQEDSAVYLCASSPRTGDSGTQYFGPGTRLLVL.

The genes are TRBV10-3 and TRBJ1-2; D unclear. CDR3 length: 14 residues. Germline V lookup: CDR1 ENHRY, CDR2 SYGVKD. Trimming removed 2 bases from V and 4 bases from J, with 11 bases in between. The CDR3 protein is CAISERAEIYGYTF. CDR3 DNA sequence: TGTGCCATCAGTGAGCGCGCCGAAATCTATGGCTACACCTTC.

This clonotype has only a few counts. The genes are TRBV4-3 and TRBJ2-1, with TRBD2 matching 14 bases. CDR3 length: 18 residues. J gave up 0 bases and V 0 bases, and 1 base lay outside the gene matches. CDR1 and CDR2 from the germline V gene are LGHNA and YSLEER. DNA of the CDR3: TGCGCCAGCAGCCAAGAGACTAGCGGGAGGGGCTCCTACAATGAGCAGTTCTTC. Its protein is CASSQETSGRGSYNEQFF.

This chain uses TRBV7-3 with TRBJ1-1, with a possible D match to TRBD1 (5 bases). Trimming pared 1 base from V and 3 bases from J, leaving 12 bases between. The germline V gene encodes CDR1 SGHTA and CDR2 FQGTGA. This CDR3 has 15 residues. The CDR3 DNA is TGTGCCAGCAGCTTAAATGGCGGGGCTGACACTGAAGCTTTCTTT. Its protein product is CASSLNGGADTEAFF.

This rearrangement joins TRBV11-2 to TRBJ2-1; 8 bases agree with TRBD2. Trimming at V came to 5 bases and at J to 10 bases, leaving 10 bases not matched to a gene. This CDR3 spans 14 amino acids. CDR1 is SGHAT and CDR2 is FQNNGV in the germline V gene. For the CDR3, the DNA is TGTGCCAGCAGCCCCGGATTAGCGGGACGGGAGCAGTTCTTC. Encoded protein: CASSPGLAGREQFF.

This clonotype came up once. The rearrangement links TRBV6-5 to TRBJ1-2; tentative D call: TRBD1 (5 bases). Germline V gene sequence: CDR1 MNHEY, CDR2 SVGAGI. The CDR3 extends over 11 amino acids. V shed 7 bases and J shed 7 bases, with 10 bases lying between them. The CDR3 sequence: CASKDGGGYTF. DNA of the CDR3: TGTGCCAGCAAGGACGGGGGTGGCTACACCTTC.

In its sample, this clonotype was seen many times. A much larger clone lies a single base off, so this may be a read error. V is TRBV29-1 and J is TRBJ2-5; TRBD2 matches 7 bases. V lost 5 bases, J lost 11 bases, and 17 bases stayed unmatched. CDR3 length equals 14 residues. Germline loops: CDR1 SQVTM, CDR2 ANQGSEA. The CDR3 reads CSVKSGTSQNEQYF. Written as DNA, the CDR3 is TGCAGCGTTAAAAGCGGGACTTCCCAAAATGAGCAGTACTTC. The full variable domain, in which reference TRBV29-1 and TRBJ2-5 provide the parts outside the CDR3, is SAVISQKPSRDICQRGTSLTIQCQVDSQVTMMFWYRQQPGQSLTLIATANQGSEATYESGFVIDKFPISRPNLTFSTLTVSNMSPEDSSIYLCSVKSGTSQNEQYFGPGTRLLVL.

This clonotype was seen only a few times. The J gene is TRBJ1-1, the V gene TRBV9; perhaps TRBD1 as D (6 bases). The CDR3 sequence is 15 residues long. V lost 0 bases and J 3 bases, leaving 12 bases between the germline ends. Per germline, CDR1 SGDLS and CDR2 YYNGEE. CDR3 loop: CASSVGAGAYTEAFF. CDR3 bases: TGTGCCAGCAGCGTAGGTGCGGGGGCTTACACTGAAGCTTTCTTT.